The entry below gives a single TCR beta chain sequence along with its context. In this sample, this clone turned up a few times. Its specific antigen is unknown. No base quality values were provided; no much bigger clone lies one nucleotide off. In the first month after transplant, blood samples were collected up to 4 times, and after that at least monthly when available. Libraries were prepared through the immunoSEQ multiplex PCR assay. Adaptive Biotechnologies carried out high-throughput TCR-beta CDR3 sequencing of genomic DNA for most patients. From the authors' description of their analysis: Adaptive's ImmunoSEQ software was the source of the TCR sequencing data for 15 to 20 patients, while a few other patients were processed with MiXCR and VDJtools. Because the origin of CDR3 nucleotide sequences shared between donor and recipient could not be assigned, those sequences were removed. To count as alloreactive, a clone needed at least 2-fold expansion over unstimulated cells and a minimum CFSE-low frequency of 0.002% (template counts) or 0.001% (read counts). Clones detected in sequenced pre-transplant spleen, lymph node, or MLR CFSE-low populations of the donor or recipient were defined as mappable. Cumulative frequency of alloreactive clones was calculated as a percentage of all sequences weighted by copy number. In its TCRdb copy, this immuneACCESS table keeps in-frame sequences only and misses some clones. Where compared with another copy, unresolved V genes explain less than half of these, and the others have no known cause. From that table come the V and J calls and clone size; the DNA was used to work out D and trimming. Within this sample are 40,000 or so clones, with around 83% of them counted one time only. The top ten hold about 3.7% of the sample.

These data belong to a study of graft-versus-host responses after intestinal transplantation (dated by TCRdb to about 2021). The study in broad terms: Recipients received multivisceral, liver-intestinal, or isolated intestinal transplants. Anti-thymocyte globulin induction was given to all recipients, followed by maintenance tacrolimus and steroids for approximately three years. Bulk TCR-beta CDR3 sequencing was used to track graft-versus-host and host-versus-graft alloreactive T cell clones in the graft, circulation and bone marrow after intestinal transplantation. Alloreactive clones were identified by sequencing pre-transplant mixed lymphocyte reaction products and comparing these products with unstimulated pre-transplant donor and recipient T cells. Of the 20 to 25 intestinal transplant recipients enrolled in the cohort, one of whom was a retransplant, 3 patients without pretransplant specimens were excluded. A peak of at least 4% donor T cells among recipient peripheral blood mononuclear cells was the definition used for donor T cell macrochimerism. Rather than being sequenced by the commercial service, samples from a few later patients were sequenced in-house on an Illumina MiSeq and processed with MiXCR. Study-wide findings and limitations: Early after transplant, peak levels of circulating GvH clones were found to be associated with declines in HvG clones. GvH clones were detected in recipient bone marrow, and some appeared earlier in ileal mucosa or blood, consistent with an intestinal mucosal origin. Conclusions were limited by the relatively low number and heterogeneity of intestinal transplant patients. High GvH to HvG T cell clonal ratios were observed in the allografts of patients with donor T cell macrochimerism.

Its CDR3 holds 15 amino acids, cysteine through phenylalanine. Kept here is only the CDR3 DNA, which spans 45 bases and is read in frame from base 1. CDR1 MDHEN and CDR2 SYDVKM are derived from the germline V gene. V loses 6 bases, J loses 0 bases, and the germline ends lie 9 bases apart. This sequence uses TRBV28 and TRBJ2-6; TRBD2 might be the D gene, on 6 matching bases. Specimen: PBMCs, collected 1070 days after transplant. This clonotype was sampled from a human patient who received an intestinal transplant, so some T cells may come from the graft donor. CDR3 region: CASRNGGSGANVLTF. The nucleotides are TGTGCCAGCAGAAACGGGGGCTCTGGGGCCAACGTCCTGACTTTC.